This record concerns one TCR beta chain sequence. Antigen unknown. The data were obtained in a study of a mutant IDH1 vaccine in newly diagnosed glioma. On the study more broadly: Patients under treatment included about 60% males and about 38% females and had a mean age of approximately 40 years. Findings of the study overall: No link was apparently found between pseudoprogression and changes in top peripheral T cell clonotypes.

As for time point: week 47, end of study. Every vaccine dose comprised 300 ug of mutant IDH1 20-mer peptide plus topical imiquimod. Generated by immunoSEQ multiplex PCR, the TCRdb table keeps only in-frame clones and is missing some. The sample records around 61,000 clones, over 70% being singletons. Per the germline V gene, CDR1 is LNHNV and CDR2 is YYDKDF (reference sequence). Trimming at V came to 3 bases and at J to 7 bases, leaving 4 bases not matched to a gene. The CDR3 covers 13 residues. The sequence was collected from a man in his fifties or sixties with glioma. The sample in question was PBMCs, obtained from a glioma patient whose treatment included an IDH1 peptide vaccine. V usage is TRBV15 and J usage is TRBJ1-1; 8 nucleotides line up with TRBD1. The CDR3 spells CATSRSGTGEAFF. DNA for the CDR3: TGTGCCACCAGCAGGTCCGGGACAGGTGAAGCTTTCTTT.